These 19 T cell receptor beta chains share one sample of origin, sequenced in a study of blood T cells in healthy people across ages. The second PCR ran roughly 6 to 11 cycles with a sample-barcoded 5' primer and J-beta primers. Each CDR3 protein gets one entry after TCRdb re-called the 5' RACE reads with MiXCR. This table holds around 1,500,000 distinct CDR3 sequences, 28% found once. What was sequenced was blood. The receptors were sampled from a woman under 40 in good health.

About this clonotype: Given a much more abundant clone one base away, this may be a read error. The rearrangement uses TRBV7-9 and TRBJ2-5; D not certain. Germline V gene lookup returns CDR1 SEHNR and CDR2 FQNEAQ (reference sequence). The CDR3 runs to 12 residues. CDR3 DNA: TGTGCCGGCAGCACCCTTGCGGAGACCCAGTACTTC. It specifies CAGSTLAETQYF. Looking up the rest from reference TRBV7-9 and TRBJ2-5 gives the full variable domain: DTGVSQNPRHKITKRGQNVTFRCDPISEHNRLYWYRQTLGQGPEFLTYFQNEAQLEKSRLLSDRFSAERPKGSFSTLEIQRTEQGDSAMYLCAGSTLAETQYFGPGTRLLVL.

The rearrangement links TRBV12-3 or TRBV12-4 to TRBJ1-1; no clear D. The V end lost 9 bases, the J end lost 0 bases, and 11 bases lay between the germline ends. The length of the CDR3 is 13 residues. This CDR3 is CASRPTMNTEAFF. The CDR3 DNA is TGTGCCAGTAGGCCGACTATGAACACTGAAGCTTTCTTT.

About this clonotype itself: The junction departs from the called germline gene at one end, perhaps through a read error. The genes are TRBV28 and TRBJ1-5, with 11 bases identical to TRBD1. The CDR3 has 17 amino acids. The germline gives CDR1 MDHEN, CDR2 SYDVKM. This chain's CDR3 is CASRSGTGGNSDQPQHF. CDR3 sequence (DNA): TGTGCCAGCAGGTCCGGGACAGGGGGAAATAGCGATCAGCCCCAGCATTTT.

This clonotype has just a few counts. Here the CDR3 reads CASSLDTTAFF. CDR3 nucleotide sequence: TGTGCCAGCAGCCTAGATACTACCGCTTTCTTT. The chain employs TRBV7-9 and TRBJ1-1; D not resolved. The CDR3 covers 11 residues. Per the germline V gene, CDR1 is SEHNR and CDR2 is FQNEAQ (reference sequence). V shed 5 bases and J shed 11 bases, with 12 bases lying between them.

The chain couples TRBV3-1 to TRBJ1-6; maybe TRBD1 (6 bases). V lost 1 base, J lost 6 bases, and 10 bases lay in between. Germline V lookup: CDR1 LGHDT, CDR2 YNNKEL (reference sequence). This CDR3 region has 15 residues. CDR3 loop: CASSQGRGPNSPLHF. CDR3 coding DNA: TGTGCCAGCAGCCAAGGTCGGGGGCCTAATTCACCCCTCCACTTT.

Notes on this clonotype: The junction and the germline gene differ at one end; a read error may be behind it. The chain is built from TRBV20-1 and TRBJ2-7; unclear D gene. The germline CDR1 and CDR2 sequences are DFQATT and SNEGSKA (reference sequence). This CDR3 is built from 11 residues. CDR3 sequence reads: CSAGALDEQYF. CDR3 bases: TGCAGTGCGGGTGCCCTGGACGAACAGTACTTC.

V gene TRBV5-4 combines with J gene TRBJ2-6, with TRBD1 matching over 7 bases. Unmatched junction bases numbered 6, after V lost 0 bases and J lost 3 bases. CDR3 length equals 17 residues. Germline V gene data show CDR1 as SGHNT and CDR2 as YYREEE (reference sequence). The CDR3 DNA is TGTGCCAGCAGCTTGGGGGGGCAGGGGGTTGGGGCCAACGTCCTGACTTTC. Its protein product is CASSLGGQGVGANVLTF.

The gene calls are TRBV5-1 and TRBJ1-2; possible D gene TRBD1, 5 bases. The germline V gene has CDR1 SGHRS and CDR2 YFSETQ. This CDR3 region has 13 residues. V lost 4 bases, J lost 6 bases, and 13 bases lay in between. The CDR3 region has the DNA TGCGCCAGCAGCCCAGGGCCGGGAAATGGCTACACCTTC. Translating it yields CASSPGPGNGYTF.

This chain uses TRBV10-3 with TRBJ2-2, with 7 bases matching TRBD2. CDR1 and CDR2 from the germline V gene are ENHRY and SYGVKD. The CDR3 spans 17 residues. The junction had 6 bases not matched to a gene; V was cut back by 0 bases and J by 2 bases. DNA for the CDR3: TGTGCCATCAGTGAGTCGGGCGGGAGAGTTAACACCGGGGAGCTGTTTTTT. It encodes CAISESGGRVNTGELFF.

The rearrangement uses TRBV24-1 and TRBJ2-1; 7 nucleotides agree with TRBD1. Germline CDR1 is KGHDR and CDR2 is SFDVKD. CDR3 length equals 16 residues. Trimming removed 4 bases from V and 6 bases from J; junction bases left unmatched: 11. CDR3 amino acids: CATSDPGQADGNEQFF. CDR3 bases: TGTGCCACCAGTGACCCCGGACAGGCCGACGGCAATGAGCAGTTCTTC.

The chain is built from TRBV12-3 or TRBV12-4 and TRBJ2-5, with D possibly TRBD1 on 6 matching bases. This CDR3 has 14 residues. V dropped 1 base and J dropped 3 bases, with 9 bases sitting between them. The CDR3 is CASSLGGQKETQYF. CDR3 coding DNA: TGTGCCAGCAGTTTAGGGGGGCAGAAAGAGACCCAGTACTTC.

CDR3 loop: CASSDTSGGFNEQYF. CDR3 bases: TGCGCCAGCAGCGATACTAGCGGGGGGTTCAACGAGCAGTACTTC. The chain is built from TRBV5-1 and TRBJ2-7; 12 bases agree with TRBD2. The CDR3 has 15 residues. Germline V gives CDR1 SGHRS, CDR2 YFSETQ. The ends lost 4 bases at V and 5 bases at J; junction bases unmatched: 7. Together with reference TRBV5-1 and TRBJ2-7, the CDR3 gives the full variable domain: KAGVTQTPRYLIKTRGQQVTLSCSPISGHRSVSWYQQTPGQGLQFLFEYFSETQRNKGNFPGRFSGRQFSNSRSEMNVSTLELGDSALYLCASSDTSGGFNEQYFGPGTRLTVT.

This clonotype showed up just a few times. This sequence joins TRBV7-2 and TRBJ1-2, with D unresolved. The CDR3 has 14 amino acids. Germline CDR1 and CDR2: SGHTA and FQGNSA. Deletions cut 7 bases from V and 0 bases from J, with 12 bases between. CDR3 region: CASTATHANYGYTF. CDR3 bases: TGTGCCAGCACCGCGACACATGCTAACTATGGCTACACCTTC.

The J gene is TRBJ2-2, the V gene TRBV5-1, with TRBD1 as a possible D gene (6 bases). The length of the CDR3 is 16 residues. V lost 0 bases and J 1 base, leaving 10 bases between the germline ends. CDR1 is SGHRS and CDR2 is YFSETQ in the germline V gene. The CDR3 region is CASSLGDNKNTGELFF. The CDR3 DNA follows: TGCGCCAGCAGCTTGGGGGACAACAAGAACACCGGGGAGCTGTTTTTT.

The V gene is TRBV6-1, the J gene TRBJ2-7; 7 bases are shared with TRBD1. The assigned J gene may be wrong: the sequence end matches TRBJ2-5 better. This CDR3 region has 16 residues. Germline assignment: CDR1 MNHNS and CDR2 SASEGT. CDR3 coding DNA: TGTGCCAGCAGTGAAGGCTTTGGGACAGTAGGAGAGACCCAGTACTTC. It specifies CASSEGFGTVGETQYF.

On this clonotype itself: One end of the junction varies from germline; a read error may be responsible. The V and J genes are TRBV6-6 and TRBJ2-1; D unclear. Germline assignment: CDR1 MNHNY and CDR2 SVGAGI (reference sequence). The CDR3 runs 11 residues. The CDR3 loop reads CVSSPNNEQFF. The CDR3 DNA reads as TGTGTCAGCAGTCCTAACAATGAGCAGTTCTTC.

There are many counts of this clonotype. The chain is built from TRBV29-1 and TRBJ2-7; 8 bases align to TRBD1. The trim removed 6 bases at V and 5 bases at J, leaving 9 bases unmatched. Germline-derived CDR1 and CDR2 are SQVTM and ANQGSEA. This CDR3 is built from 13 residues. The DNA for the CDR3 is TGCAGCGTCGGGGGACAGGACCTCCACGAGCAGTACTTC. Encoded protein: CSVGGQDLHEQYF.

This chain joins TRBV7-2 and TRBJ2-1, with TRBD2 matching over 9 bases. The trim removed 2 bases at V and 7 bases at J, leaving 6 bases unmatched. The V gene's germline CDR1 is SGHTA and CDR2 FQGNSA. The CDR3 totals 15 residues. The CDR3 DNA follows: TGTGCCAGCAGCTTAAATCGCGGGAGGGAAAATGAGCAGTTCTTC. Translated, it gives CASSLNRGRENEQFF.

The sample holds a few counts of this clonotype. J is TRBJ2-7 and V is TRBV7-2; TRBD1 agrees at 10 bases. V dropped 5 bases and J dropped 6; count of bases not matched to a gene: 10. CDR1 is SGHTA, CDR2 FQGNSA, per germline. This CDR3 contains 15 residues. The CDR3 DNA follows: TGTGCCAGCAGCCTTTCGGGGACAGGGGTCGCCGAGCAGTACTTC. Protein sequence: CASSLSGTGVAEQYF.